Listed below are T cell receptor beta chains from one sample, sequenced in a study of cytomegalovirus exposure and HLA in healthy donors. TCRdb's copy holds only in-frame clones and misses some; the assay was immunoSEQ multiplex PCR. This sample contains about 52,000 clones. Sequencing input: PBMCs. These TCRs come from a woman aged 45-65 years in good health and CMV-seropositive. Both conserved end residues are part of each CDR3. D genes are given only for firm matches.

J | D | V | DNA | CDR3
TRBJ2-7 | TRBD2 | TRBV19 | TGTGCCAGTACCTCGGACGGGTTACTAGCGGGAGCCGGGAACTACGAGCAGTACTTC | CASTSDGLLAGAGNYEQYF
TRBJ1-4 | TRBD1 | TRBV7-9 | TGTGCCAGCAGCTCACAGGGGCTGTGGGAAAAACTGTTTTTT | CASSSQGLWEKLFF
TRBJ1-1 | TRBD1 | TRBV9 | TGTGCCAGCGCCAAGGGGGCAGGGGGAGGAAGTGAAGCTTTCTTT | CASAKGAGGGSEAFF
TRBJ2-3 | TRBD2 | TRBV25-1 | TGTGCCAGCAGTGAATCGAATAGCGGGGGCACAGATACGCAGTATTTT | CASSESNSGGTDTQYF
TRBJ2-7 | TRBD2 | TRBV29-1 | TGCAGCTCCCGGACTAGCGGGAGTAACGAGCAGTACTTC | CSSRTSGSNEQYF
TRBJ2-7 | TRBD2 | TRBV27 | TGTGCCAGCTACCGAGCGACGGGAGGGCCATACGAGCAGTACTTC | CASYRATGGPYEQYF
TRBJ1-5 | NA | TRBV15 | TGTGCCACCAGCGGCAACAGCAATCAGCCCCAGCATTTT | CATSGNSNQPQHF
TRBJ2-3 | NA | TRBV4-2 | TGTGCCAGCAGCCAAGTTAAGGGGGGGTACACAGATACGCAGTATTTT | CASSQVKGGYTDTQYF
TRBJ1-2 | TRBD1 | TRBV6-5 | TGTGCCAGCAGTTACTCGGCAGGGGGCTATGGCTACACCTTC | CASSYSAGGYGYTF
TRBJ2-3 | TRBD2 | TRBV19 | TGTGCCAGTAGTATGGGACTAGCGGGGGCAGATACGCAGTATTTT | CASSMGLAGADTQYF
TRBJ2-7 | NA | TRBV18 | TGTGCCAGCTCACCAGATGACTACATCATAAGCTCCTACGAGCAGTACTTC | CASSPDDYIISSYEQYF
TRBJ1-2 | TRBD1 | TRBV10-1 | TGCGCCAGACGACAGGGGGATCACACCTTC | CARRQGDHTF
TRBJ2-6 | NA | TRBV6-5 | TGTGCCAGCAGTTACTCGAAGAGCTCTGGGGCCAACGTCCTGACTTTC | CASSYSKSSGANVLTF
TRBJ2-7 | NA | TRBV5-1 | TGCGCCAGCAGTACCGGACACCTCTACGAGCAGTACTTC | CASSTGHLYEQYF
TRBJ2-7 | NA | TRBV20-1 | TGCAGTGCTGTACAGGGCTACGAGCAGTACTTC | CSAVQGYEQYF
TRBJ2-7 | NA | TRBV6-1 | TGTGCCAGCATTATGAGCAAGACAGGACCCCGTAAGCAGTACTTC | CASIMSKTGPRKQYF
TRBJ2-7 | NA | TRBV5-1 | TGCGCCAGCAGCTTGAATCGATATAGGGGGTTCTACGAGCAGTACTTC | CASSLNRYRGFYEQYF
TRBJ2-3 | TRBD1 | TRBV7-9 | TGTGCCAGCAGCTTAGCGGGACAGGGCCGCACAGATACGCAGTATTTT | CASSLAGQGRTDTQYF
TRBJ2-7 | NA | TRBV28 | TGTGCCAGCAGGGACACCTACGAGCAGTACTTC | CASRDTYEQYF
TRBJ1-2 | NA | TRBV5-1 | TGCGCCAGCAGCCTCAGGGGAATGGGCTATGGCTACACCTTC | CASSLRGMGYGYTF
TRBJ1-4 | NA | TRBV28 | TGTGCCAGCAGGTCTTCTAATGAAAAACTGTTTTTT | CASRSSNEKLFF
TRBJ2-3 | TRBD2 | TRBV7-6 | TGTGCCAGCAGCTTCCTACTAGCGGGACCTGATACGCAGTATTTT | CASSFLLAGPDTQYF
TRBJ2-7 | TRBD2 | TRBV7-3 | TGTGCCAGCAGCTTGATAGCTAGCGGGGGACCCTACGAGCAGTACTTC | CASSLIASGGPYEQYF
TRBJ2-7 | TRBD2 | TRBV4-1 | TGCGCCAGCAGCCAAACCTCGACTAGCGGGATTTACGAGCAGTACTTC | CASSQTSTSGIYEQYF
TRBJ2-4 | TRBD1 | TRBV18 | TGTGCCAGCTCACCTGAGACAGGGGGCGGAAACATTCAGTACTTC | CASSPETGGGNIQYF
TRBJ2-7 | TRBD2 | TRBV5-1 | TGCGCCAGCAGCGCGACTAGCGGGAGCGGTAGTGTCCACGAGCAGTACTTC | CASSATSGSGSVHEQYF
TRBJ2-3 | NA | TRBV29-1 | TGCAGCGTCGGGGGACAGACTAGCACAGATACGCAGTATTTT | CSVGGQTSTDTQYF
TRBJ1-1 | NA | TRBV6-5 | TGTGCCAGCAGTAGACAGGCCTCGGGGACTGAAGCTTTCTTT | CASSRQASGTEAFF
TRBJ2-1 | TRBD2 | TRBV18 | TGTGCCAGCTCACCACGCGGGAGCTCCTACAATGAGCAGTTCTTC | CASSPRGSSYNEQFF
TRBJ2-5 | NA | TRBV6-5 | TGTGCCAGCGGGCAGGGAAGACGGGAGACCCAGTACTTC | CASGQGRRETQYF
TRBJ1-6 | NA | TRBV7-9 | TGTGCCAGCAGCTTGCCACATCCCAATTCACCCCTCCACTTT | CASSLPHPNSPLHF